The clone carrying this T cell receptor beta chain was recorded a few times. The antigen remains unidentified. CDR1 is SGHTA and CDR2 is FQGNSA in the germline V gene. The CDR3 is made up of 17 amino acids. V gave up 5 bases and J gave up 9 bases; unmatched junction bases: 11. TCR alpha and beta CDR3 regions were amplified from RNA using iRepertoire nested multiplex PCR. Tissue mRNA or PBMC total RNA, roughly 100-400 ng, went into one-step reverse transcription and amplification. Each CDR3 protein is one row after TCRdb ran MiXCR on the multiplex PCR reads. This table holds 150,000 to 200,000 distinct CDR3 sequences, around 40% found once. The sample comes from a study of glioma-infiltrating T cells. Study outcomes and limitations: Above-expected tissue-blood divergence occurred in all gliomas, most in low-grade ones. Only very few CDR3 sequences appeared in both tissue and blood.

The J gene is TRBJ2-1, the V gene TRBV7-2, with TRBD2 matching 15 bases. Material for sequencing was glioma tissue, nonneoplastic brain tissue, or PBMCs (not recorded which). The clonotype comes from a human donor with low-grade glioma or glioblastoma, undergoing nonglioma brain surgery, or in good health (not recorded which). The CDR3 is CASSQTTGTSGRSEQFF. The CDR3 nucleotides are TGTGCCAGCAGCCAAACTACCGGGACTAGCGGGAGGAGTGAGCAGTTCTTC.